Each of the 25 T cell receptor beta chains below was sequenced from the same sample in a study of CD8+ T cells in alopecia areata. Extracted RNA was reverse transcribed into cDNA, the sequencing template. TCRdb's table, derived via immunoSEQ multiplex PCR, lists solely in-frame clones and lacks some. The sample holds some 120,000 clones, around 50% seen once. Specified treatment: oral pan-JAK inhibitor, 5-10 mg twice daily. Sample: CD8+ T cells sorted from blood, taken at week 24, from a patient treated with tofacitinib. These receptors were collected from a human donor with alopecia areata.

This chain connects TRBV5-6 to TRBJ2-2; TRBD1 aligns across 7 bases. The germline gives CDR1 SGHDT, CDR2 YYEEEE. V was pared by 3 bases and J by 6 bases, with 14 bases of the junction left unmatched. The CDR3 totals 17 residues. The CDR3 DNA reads TGTGCCAGCAGCTGGGGACCCGACAGGGCCGTCGCCGGGGAGCTGTTTTTT. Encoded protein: CASSWGPDRAVAGELFF. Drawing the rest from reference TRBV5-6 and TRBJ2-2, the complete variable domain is DAGVTQSPTHLIKTRGQQVTLRCSPKSGHDTVSWYQQALGQGPQFIFQYYEEEERQRGNFPDRFSGHQFPNYSSELNVNALLLGDSALYLCASSWGPDRAVAGELFFGEGSRLTVL.

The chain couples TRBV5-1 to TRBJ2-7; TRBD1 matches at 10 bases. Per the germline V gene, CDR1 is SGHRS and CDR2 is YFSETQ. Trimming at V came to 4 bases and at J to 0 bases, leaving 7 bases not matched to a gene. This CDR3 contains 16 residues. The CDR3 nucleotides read TGCGCCAGCAGCGCGCCGGACAGGGGGGGCTCCTACGAGCAGTACTTC. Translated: CASSAPDRGGSYEQYF. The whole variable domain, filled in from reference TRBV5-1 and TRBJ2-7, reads KAGVTQTPRYLIKTRGQQVTLSCSPISGHRSVSWYQQTPGQGLQFLFEYFSETQRNKGNFPGRFSGRQFSNSRSEMNVSTLELGDSALYLCASSAPDRGGSYEQYFGPGTRLTVT.

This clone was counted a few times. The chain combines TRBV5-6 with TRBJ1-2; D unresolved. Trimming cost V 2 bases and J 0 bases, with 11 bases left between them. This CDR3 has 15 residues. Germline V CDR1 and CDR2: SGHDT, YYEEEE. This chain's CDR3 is CASSFESSPNYGYTF. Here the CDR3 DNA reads TGTGCCAGCAGCTTTGAGTCTTCCCCTAACTATGGCTACACCTTC.

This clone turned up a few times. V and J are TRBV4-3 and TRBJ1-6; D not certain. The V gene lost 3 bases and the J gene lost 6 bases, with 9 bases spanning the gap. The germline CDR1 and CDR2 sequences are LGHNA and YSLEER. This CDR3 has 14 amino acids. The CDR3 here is CASSQTDSNSPLHF. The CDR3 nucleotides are TGCGCCAGCAGCCAGACGGACTCTAATTCACCCCTCCACTTT.

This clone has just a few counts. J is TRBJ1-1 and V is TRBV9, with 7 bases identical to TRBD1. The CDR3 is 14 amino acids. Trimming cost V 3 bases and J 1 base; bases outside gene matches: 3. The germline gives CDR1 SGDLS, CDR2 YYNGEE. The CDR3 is CASSEGGENTEAFF. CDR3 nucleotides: TGTGCCAGCAGCGAAGGGGGCGAGAACACTGAAGCTTTCTTT.

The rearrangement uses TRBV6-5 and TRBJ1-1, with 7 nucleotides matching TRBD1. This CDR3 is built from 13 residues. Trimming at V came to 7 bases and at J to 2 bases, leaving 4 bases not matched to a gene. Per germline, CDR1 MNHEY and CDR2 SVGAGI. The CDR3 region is CASKDRRNTEAFF. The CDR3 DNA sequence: TGTGCCAGCAAGGACAGGAGAAACACTGAAGCTTTCTTT.

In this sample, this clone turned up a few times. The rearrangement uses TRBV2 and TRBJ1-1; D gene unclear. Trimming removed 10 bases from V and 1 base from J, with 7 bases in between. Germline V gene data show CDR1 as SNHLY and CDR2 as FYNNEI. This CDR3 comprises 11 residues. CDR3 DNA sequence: TGTGCCACCCCAAGGAACACTGAAGCTTTCTTT. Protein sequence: CATPRNTEAFF. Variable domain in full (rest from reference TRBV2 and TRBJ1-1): EPEVTQTPSHQVTQMGQEVILRCVPISNHLYFYWYRQILGQKVEFLVSFYNNEISEKSEIFDDQFSVERPDGSNFTLKIRSTKLEDSAMYFCATPRNTEAFFGQGTRLTVV.

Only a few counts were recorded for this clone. CDR3 in DNA: TGTGCCAGCAGCTTGGGCTCAGACACCTTTAGCTCCTATAATTCACCCCTCCACTTT. Its translation is CASSLGSDTFSSYNSPLHF. The rearrangement links TRBV13 to TRBJ1-6, with no clear D. The V end lost 3 bases, the J end lost 0 bases, and 18 bases lay between the germline ends. The CDR3 consists of 19 residues. Germline V gene sequence: CDR1 PRHDT, CDR2 FYEKMQ (reference sequence).

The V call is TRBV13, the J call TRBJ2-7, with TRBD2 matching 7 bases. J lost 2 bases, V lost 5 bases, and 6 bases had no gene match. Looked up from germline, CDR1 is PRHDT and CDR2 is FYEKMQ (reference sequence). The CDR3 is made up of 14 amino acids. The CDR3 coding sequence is TGTGCCAGCAGCCACGAACGGGGGGCCTACGAGCAGTACTTC. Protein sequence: CASSHERGAYEQYF. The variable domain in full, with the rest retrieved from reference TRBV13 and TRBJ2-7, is AAGVIQSPRHLIKEKRETATLKCYPIPRHDTVYWYQQGPGQDPQFLISFYEKMQSDKGSIPDRFSAQQFSDYHSELNMSSLELGDSALYFCASSHERGAYEQYFGPGTRLTVT.

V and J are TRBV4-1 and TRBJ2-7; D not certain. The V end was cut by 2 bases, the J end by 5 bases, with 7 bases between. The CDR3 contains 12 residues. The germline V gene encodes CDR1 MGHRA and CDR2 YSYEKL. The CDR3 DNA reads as TGCGCCAGCAGCCAATCACCTCACGAGCAGTACTTC. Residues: CASSQSPHEQYF.

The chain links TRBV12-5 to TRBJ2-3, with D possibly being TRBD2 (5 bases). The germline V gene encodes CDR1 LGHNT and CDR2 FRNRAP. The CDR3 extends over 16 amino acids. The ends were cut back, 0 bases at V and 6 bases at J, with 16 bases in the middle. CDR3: CASGLVVIRGPDTQYF. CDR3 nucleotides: TGTGCTAGTGGTTTGGTGGTCATCCGAGGGCCGGATACGCAGTATTTT.

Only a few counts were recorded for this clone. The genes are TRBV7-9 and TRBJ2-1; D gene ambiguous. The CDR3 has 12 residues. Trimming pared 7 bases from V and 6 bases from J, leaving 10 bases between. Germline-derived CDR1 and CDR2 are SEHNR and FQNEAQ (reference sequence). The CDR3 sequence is CASTTSGNEQFF. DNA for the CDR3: TGTGCCAGCACCACCTCCGGCAATGAGCAGTTCTTC.

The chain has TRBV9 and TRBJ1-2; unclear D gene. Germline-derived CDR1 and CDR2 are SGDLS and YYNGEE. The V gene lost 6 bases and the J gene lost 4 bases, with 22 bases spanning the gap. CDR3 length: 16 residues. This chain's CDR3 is CASTVGASPSGYGYTF. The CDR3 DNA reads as TGTGCCAGCACCGTCGGAGCATCGCCGTCCGGCTATGGCTACACCTTC.

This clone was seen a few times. CDR3 amino acids: CASSERRGTGRYEQYF. The CDR3 nucleotides read TGTGCCAGCAGTGAAAGAAGGGGGACAGGGCGCTACGAGCAGTACTTC. The chain is built from TRBV2 and TRBJ2-7; 9 positions match TRBD1. CDR3 size: 16 residues. V was pared by 2 bases and J by 3 bases, with 8 bases of the junction left unmatched. From germline, CDR1 is SNHLY and CDR2 FYNNEI.

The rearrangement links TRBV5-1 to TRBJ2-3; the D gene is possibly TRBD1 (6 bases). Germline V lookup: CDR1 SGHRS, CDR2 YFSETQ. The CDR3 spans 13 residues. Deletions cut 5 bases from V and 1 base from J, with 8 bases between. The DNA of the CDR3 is TGCGCCAGCAGTAGGACAGGCACAGATACGCAGTATTTT. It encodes CASSRTGTDTQYF.

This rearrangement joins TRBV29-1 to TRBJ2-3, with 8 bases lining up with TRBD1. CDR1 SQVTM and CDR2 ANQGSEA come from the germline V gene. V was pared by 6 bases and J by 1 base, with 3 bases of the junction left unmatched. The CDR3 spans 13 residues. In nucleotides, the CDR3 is TGCAGCGTGACAGGGGTCGGCACAGATACGCAGTATTTT. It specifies CSVTGVGTDTQYF.

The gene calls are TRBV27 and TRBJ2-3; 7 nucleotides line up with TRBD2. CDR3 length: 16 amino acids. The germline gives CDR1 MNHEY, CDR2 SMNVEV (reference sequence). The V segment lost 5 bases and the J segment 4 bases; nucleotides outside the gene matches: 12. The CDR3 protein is CASSPIPSAGADTQYF. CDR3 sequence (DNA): TGTGCCAGCAGTCCTATCCCTAGCGCGGGGGCAGATACGCAGTATTTT.

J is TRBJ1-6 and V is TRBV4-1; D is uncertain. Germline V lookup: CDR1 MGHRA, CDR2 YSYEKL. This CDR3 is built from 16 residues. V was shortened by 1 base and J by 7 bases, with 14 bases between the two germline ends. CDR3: CASSQAGTPSNSPLHF. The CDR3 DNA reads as TGCGCCAGCAGCCAAGCAGGAACACCGTCGAATTCACCCCTCCACTTT.

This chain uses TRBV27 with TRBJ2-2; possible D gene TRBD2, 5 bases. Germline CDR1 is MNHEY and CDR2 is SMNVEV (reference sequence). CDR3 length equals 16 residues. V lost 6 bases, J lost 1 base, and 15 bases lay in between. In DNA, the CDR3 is TGTGCCAGCAGCTCATTCGGGGAAGTGAACACCGGGGAGCTGTTTTTT. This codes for CASSSFGEVNTGELFF.

The CDR3 loop reads CASSLARATGELFF. The CDR3 region has the DNA TGTGCCAGCAGCTTGGCCAGGGCCACCGGGGAGCTGTTTTTT. This chain connects TRBV5-6 to TRBJ2-2; possibly TRBD1 for D (5 bases). The germline V gene has CDR1 SGHDT and CDR2 YYEEEE. The CDR3 runs to 14 residues. Trimming cost V 0 bases and J 4 bases, with 7 bases left between them.

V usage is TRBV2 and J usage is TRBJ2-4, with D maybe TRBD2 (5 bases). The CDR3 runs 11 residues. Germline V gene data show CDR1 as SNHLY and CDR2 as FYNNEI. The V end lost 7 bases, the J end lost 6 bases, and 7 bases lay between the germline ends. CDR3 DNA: TGTGCCAGCACAGGAGGAAACATTCAGTACTTC. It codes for CASTGGNIQYF.

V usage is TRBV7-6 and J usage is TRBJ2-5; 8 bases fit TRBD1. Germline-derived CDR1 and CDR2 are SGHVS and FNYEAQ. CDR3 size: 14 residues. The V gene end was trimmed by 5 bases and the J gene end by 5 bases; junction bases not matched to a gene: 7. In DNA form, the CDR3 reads TGTGCCAGCAGCATAGGACAGGGTGGGGAGACCCAGTACTTC. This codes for CASSIGQGGETQYF.

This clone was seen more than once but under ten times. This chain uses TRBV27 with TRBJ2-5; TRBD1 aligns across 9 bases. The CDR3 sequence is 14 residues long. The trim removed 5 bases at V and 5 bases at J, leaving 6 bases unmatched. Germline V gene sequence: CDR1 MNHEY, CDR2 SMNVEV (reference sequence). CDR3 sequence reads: CASSPTGGRETQYF. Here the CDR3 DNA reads TGTGCCAGCAGTCCCACAGGGGGCCGGGAGACCCAGTACTTC.

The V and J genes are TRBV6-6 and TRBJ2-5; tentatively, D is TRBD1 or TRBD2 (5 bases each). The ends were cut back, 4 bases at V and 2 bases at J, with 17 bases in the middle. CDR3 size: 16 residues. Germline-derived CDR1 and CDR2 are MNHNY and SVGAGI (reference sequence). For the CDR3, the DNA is TGTGCCAGCAGTTCCTCCCGGGACCACAAGCAAGAGACCCAGTACTTC. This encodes CASSSSRDHKQETQYF.

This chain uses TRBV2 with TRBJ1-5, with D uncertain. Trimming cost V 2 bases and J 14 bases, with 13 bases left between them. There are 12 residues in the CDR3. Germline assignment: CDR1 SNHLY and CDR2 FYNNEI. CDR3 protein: CASSESAGAKHF. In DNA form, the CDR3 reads TGTGCCAGCAGTGAATCGGCGGGCGCGAAGCATTTT.